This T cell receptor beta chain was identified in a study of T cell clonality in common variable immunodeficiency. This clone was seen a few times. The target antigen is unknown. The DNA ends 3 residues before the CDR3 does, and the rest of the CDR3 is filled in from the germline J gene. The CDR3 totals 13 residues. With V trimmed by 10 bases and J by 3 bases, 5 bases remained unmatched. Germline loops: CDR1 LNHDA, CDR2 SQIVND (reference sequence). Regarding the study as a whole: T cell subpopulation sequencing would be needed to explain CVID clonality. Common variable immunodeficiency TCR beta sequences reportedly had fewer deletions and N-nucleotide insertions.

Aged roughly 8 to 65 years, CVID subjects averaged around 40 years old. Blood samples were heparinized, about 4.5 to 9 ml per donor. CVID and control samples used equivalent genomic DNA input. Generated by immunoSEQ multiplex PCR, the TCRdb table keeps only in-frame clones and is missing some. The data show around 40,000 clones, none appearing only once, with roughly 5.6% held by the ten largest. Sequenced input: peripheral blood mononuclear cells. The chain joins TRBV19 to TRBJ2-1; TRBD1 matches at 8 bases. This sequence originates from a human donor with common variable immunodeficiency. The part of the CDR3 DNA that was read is TGTGCCACTGACAGGGGAGGCTACAATGAG. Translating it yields CATDRGGYNE. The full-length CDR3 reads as CATDRGGYNEQFF.